One and the same sample provided the 2 T cell receptor beta chains below, sequenced in a study of blood T cell repertoires in COVID-19. The protocol was immunoSEQ multiplex PCR, while the TCRdb copy is restricted to in-frame clones and leaves out a portion. Altogether about 220,000 clones are present, about 81% being singletons, with the ten largest covering 4.5% to 5.5%. The sequencing sample was made of peripheral blood. These receptor sequences come from a woman between 65 and 79 years old with COVID-19, enrolled during active disease.

V gene TRBV7-2 combines with J gene TRBJ2-7; TRBD2 matches 8 bases. There are 13 residues in the CDR3. Germline-derived CDR1 and CDR2 are SGHTA and FQGNSA. The J segment lost 4 bases and the V segment lost 3 bases, leaving 2 bases of the junction unmatched. The DNA of the CDR3 is TGTGCCAGCAGCTTTAGCGGGGATTACGAGCAGTACTTC. Protein: CASSFSGDYEQYF. Based on the CDR3 plus reference TRBV7-2 and TRBJ2-7, the full variable domain is GAGVSQSPSNKVTEKGKDVELRCDPISGHTALYWYRQSLGQGLEFLIYFQGNSAPDKSGLPSDRFSAERTGGSVSTLTIQRTQQEDSAVYLCASSFSGDYEQYFGPGTRLTVT.

The CDR3 sequence: CASSEHRDRENEKLFF. CDR3 in DNA: TGTGCCAGCAGTGAGCACCGGGACAGGGAAAATGAAAAACTGTTTTTT. The chain couples TRBV6-4 to TRBJ1-4; 9 bases line up with TRBD1. This CDR3 is 16 amino acids long. J lost 5 bases, V lost 3 bases, and 7 bases had no gene match. Germline V CDR1 and CDR2: MRHNA, SNTAGT.